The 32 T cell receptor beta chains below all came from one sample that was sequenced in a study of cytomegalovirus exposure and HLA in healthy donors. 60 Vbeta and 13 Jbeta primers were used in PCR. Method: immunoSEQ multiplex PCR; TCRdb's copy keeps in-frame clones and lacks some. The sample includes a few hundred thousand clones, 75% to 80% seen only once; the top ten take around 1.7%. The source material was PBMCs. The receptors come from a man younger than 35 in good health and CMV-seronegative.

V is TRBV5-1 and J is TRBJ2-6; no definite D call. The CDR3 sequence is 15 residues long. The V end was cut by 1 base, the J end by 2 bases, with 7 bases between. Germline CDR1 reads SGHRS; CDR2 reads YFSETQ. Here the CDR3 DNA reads TGCGCCAGCAGCTTGCAGACAACTGGGGCCAACGTCCTGACTTTC. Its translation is CASSLQTTGANVLTF.

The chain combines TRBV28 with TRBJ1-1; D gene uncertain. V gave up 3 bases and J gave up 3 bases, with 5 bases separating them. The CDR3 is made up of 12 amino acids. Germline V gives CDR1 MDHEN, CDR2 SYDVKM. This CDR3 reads CASSFAYTEAFF. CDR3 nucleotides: TGTGCCAGCAGTTTCGCGTACACTGAAGCTTTCTTT. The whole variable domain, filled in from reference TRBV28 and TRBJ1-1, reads DVKVTQSSRYLVKRTGEKVFLECVQDMDHENMFWYRQDPGLGLRLIYFSYDVKMKEKGDIPEGYSVSREKKERFSLILESASTNQTSMYLCASSFAYTEAFFGQGTRLTVV.

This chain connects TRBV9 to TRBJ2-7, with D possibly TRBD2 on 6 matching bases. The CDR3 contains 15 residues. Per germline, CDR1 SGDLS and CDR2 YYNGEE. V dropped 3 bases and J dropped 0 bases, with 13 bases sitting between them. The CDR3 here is CASSGRDLSSYEQYF. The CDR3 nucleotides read TGTGCCAGCAGCGGAAGGGACTTGAGCTCCTACGAGCAGTACTTC. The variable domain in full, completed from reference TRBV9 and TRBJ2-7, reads DSGVTQTPKHLITATGQRVTLRCSPRSGDLSVYWYQQSLDQGLQFLIQYYNGEERAKGNILERFSAQQFPDLHSELNLSSLELGDSALYFCASSGRDLSSYEQYFGPGTRLTVT.

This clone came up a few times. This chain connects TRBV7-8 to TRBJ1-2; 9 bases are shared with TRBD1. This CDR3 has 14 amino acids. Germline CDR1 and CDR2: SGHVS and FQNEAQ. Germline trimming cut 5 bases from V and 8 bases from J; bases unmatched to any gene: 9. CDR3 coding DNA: TGTGCCAGCAGCCCGAGGGGACAGGGCGGAGGCTACACCTTC. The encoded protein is CASSPRGQGGGYTF. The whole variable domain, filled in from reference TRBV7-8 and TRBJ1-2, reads GAGVSQSPRYKVAKRGQDVALRCDPISGHVSLFWYQQALGQGPEFLTYFQNEAQLDKSGLPSDRFFAERPEGSVSTLKIQRTQQEDSAVYLCASSPRGQGGGYTFGSGTRLTVV.

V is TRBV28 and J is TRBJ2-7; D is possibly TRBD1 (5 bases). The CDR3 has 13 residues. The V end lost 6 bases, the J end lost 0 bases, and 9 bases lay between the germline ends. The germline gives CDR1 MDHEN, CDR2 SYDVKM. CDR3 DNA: TGTGCCAGCAGGGACACTTCCTCCTACGAGCAGTACTTC. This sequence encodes CASRDTSSYEQYF. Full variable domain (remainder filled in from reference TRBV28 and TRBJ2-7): DVKVTQSSRYLVKRTGEKVFLECVQDMDHENMFWYRQDPGLGLRLIYFSYDVKMKEKGDIPEGYSVSREKKERFSLILESASTNQTSMYLCASRDTSSYEQYFGPGTRLTVT.

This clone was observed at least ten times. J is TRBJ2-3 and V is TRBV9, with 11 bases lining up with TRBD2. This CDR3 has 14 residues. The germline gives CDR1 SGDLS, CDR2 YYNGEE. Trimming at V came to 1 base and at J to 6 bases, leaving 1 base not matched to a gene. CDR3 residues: CASSVIAGGDTQYF. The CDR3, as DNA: TGTGCCAGCAGCGTAATAGCGGGAGGGGATACGCAGTATTTT.

This chain's CDR3 is CASSVTGEPYSNQPQHF. The CDR3 coding sequence is TGCGCCAGCAGCGTCACAGGTGAACCTTATAGCAATCAGCCCCAGCATTTT. The rearrangement links TRBV5-1 to TRBJ1-5; D possibly corresponds to TRBD1 (5 bases). V was shortened by 4 bases and J by 0 bases, with 17 bases between the two germline ends. Germline V gene sequence: CDR1 SGHRS, CDR2 YFSETQ. The CDR3 extends over 17 amino acids. Combining the CDR3 with reference TRBV5-1 and TRBJ1-5 gives the whole variable domain KAGVTQTPRYLIKTRGQQVTLSCSPISGHRSVSWYQQTPGQGLQFLFEYFSETQRNKGNFPGRFSGRQFSNSRSEMNVSTLELGDSALYLCASSVTGEPYSNQPQHFGDGTRLSIL.

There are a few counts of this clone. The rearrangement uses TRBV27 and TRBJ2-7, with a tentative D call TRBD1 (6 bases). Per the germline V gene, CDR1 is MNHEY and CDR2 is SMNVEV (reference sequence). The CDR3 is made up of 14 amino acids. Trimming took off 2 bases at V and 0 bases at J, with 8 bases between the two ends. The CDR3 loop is CASSLGRGSYEQYF. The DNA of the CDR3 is TGTGCCAGCAGTTTAGGCAGGGGCTCCTACGAGCAGTACTTC.

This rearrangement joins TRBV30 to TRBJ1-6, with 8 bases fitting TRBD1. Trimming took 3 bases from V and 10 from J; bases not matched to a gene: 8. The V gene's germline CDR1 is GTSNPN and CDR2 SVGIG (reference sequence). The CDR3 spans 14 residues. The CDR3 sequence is CAWSLDRVRSPLHF. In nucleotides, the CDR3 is TGTGCCTGGAGCCTGGACAGGGTGAGGTCACCCCTCCACTTT.

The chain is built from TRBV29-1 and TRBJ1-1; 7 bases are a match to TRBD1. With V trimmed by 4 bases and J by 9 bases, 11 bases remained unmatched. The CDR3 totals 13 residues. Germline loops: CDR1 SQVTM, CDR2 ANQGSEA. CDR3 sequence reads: CSVGTGQRTKAFF. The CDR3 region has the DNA TGCAGCGTTGGGACGGGACAGAGGACTAAAGCTTTCTTT.

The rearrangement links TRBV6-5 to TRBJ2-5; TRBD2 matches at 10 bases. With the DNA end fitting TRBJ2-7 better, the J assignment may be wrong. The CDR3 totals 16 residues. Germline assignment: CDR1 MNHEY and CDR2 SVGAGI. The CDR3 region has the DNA TGTGCCAGCAGTTACTCGTCTAGCGGGGGCACCTACGAGCAGTACTTC. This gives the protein CASSYSSSGGTYEQYF.

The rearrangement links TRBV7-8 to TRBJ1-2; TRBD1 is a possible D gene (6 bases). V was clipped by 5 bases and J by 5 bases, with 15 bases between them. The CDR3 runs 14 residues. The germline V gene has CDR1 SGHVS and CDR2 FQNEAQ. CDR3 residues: CASSQPGQNYGYTF. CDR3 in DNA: TGTGCCAGCAGCCAACCGGGACAAAATTATGGCTACACCTTC.

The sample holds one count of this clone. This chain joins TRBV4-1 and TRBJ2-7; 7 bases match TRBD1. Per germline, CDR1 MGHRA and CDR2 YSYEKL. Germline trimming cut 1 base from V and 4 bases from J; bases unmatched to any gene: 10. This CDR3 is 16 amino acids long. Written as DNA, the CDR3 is TGCGCCAGCAGCCAAGTACCGACAGGGAAGAAATACGAGCAGTACTTC. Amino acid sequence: CASSQVPTGKKYEQYF.

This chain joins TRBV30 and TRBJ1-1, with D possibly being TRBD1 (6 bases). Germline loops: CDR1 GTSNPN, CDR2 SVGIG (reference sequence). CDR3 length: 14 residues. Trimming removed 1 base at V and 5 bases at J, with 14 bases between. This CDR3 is CAWSEILTGTEAFF. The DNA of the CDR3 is TGTGCCTGGAGTGAGATCCTTACAGGGACTGAAGCTTTCTTT.

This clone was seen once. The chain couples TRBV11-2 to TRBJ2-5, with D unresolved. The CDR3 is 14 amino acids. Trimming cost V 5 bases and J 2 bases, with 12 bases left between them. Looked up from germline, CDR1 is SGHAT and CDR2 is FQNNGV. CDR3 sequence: CASSGTNEQETQYF. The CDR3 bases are TGTGCCAGCAGCGGTACTAACGAGCAAGAGACCCAGTACTTC.

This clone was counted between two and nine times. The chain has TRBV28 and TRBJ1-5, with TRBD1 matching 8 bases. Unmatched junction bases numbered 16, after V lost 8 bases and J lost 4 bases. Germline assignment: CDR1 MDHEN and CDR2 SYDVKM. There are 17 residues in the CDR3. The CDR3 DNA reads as TGTGCCAGCGGAGCTCCCCTCGACAGGGGTGAAAATCAGCCCCAGCATTTT. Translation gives CASGAPLDRGENQPQHF.

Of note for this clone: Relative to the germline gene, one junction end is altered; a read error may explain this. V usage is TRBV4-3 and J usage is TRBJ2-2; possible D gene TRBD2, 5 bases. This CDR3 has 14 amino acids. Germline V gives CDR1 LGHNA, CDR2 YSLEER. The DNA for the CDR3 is TGCGCCAGCAGACAAGTTCCGGGAACCGGGGAGCTGTTTTTT. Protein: CASRQVPGTGELFF.

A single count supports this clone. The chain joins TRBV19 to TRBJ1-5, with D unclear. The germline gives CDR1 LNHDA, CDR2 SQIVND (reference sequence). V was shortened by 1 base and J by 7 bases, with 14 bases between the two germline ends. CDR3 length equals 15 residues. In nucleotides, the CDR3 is TGTGCCAGTAGTATAGGAGGTAAGGGAGACCAGCCCCAGCATTTT. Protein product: CASSIGGKGDQPQHF. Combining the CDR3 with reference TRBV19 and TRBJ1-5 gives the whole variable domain DGGITQSPKYLFRKEGQNVTLSCEQNLNHDAMYWYRQDPGQGLRLIYYSQIVNDFQKGDIAEGYSVSREKKESFPLTVTSAQKNPTAFYLCASSIGGKGDQPQHFGDGTRLSIL.

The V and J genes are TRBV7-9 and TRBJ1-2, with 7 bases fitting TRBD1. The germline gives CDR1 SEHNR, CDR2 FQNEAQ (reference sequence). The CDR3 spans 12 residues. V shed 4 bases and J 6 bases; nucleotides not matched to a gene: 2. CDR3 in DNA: TGTGCCAGCAGCTCAACAGGGGATGGCTACACCTTC. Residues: CASSSTGDGYTF.

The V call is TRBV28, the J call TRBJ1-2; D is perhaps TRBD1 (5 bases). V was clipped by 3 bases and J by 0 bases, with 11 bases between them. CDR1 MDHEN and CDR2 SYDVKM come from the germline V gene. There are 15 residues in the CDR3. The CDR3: CASSLEGPANYGYTF. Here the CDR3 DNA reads TGTGCCAGCAGTTTGGAGGGGCCTGCTAACTATGGCTACACCTTC.

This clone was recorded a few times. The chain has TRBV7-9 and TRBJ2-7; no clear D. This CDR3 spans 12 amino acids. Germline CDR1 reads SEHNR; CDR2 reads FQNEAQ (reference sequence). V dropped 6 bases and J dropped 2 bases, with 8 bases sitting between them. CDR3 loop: CASSSGPYEQYF. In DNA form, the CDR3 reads TGTGCCAGCAGTTCAGGTCCCTACGAGCAGTACTTC. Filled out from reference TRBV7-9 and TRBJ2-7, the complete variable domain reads DTGVSQNPRHKITKRGQNVTFRCDPISEHNRLYWYRQTLGQGPEFLTYFQNEAQLEKSRLLSDRFSAERPKGSFSTLEIQRTEQGDSAMYLCASSSGPYEQYFGPGTRLTVT.

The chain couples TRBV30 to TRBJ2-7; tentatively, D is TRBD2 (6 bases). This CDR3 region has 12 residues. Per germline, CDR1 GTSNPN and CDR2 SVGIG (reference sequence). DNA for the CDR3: TGTGCTTCGGGGGTTAGTTCGCGCGAGCAGTACTTC. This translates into CASGVSSREQYF.

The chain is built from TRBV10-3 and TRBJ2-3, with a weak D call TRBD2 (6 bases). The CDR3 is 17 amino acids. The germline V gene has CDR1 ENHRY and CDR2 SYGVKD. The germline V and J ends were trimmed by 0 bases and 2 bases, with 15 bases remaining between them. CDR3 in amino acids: CAISESGGGGHTDTQYF. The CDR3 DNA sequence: TGTGCCATCAGTGAGTCGGGTGGGGGAGGACACACAGATACGCAGTATTTT.

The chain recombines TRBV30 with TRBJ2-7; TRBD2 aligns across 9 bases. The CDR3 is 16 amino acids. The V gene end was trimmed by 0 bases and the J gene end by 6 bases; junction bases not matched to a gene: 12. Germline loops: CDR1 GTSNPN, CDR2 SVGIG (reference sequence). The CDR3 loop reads CAWSVRWGGRAFEQYF. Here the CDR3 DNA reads TGTGCCTGGAGTGTACGTTGGGGCGGGAGGGCCTTCGAGCAGTACTTC.

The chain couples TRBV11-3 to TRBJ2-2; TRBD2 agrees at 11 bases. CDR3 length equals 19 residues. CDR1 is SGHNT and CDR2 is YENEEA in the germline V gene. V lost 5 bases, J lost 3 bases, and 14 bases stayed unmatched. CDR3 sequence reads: CASSPRVSTSGEHTGELFF. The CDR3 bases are TGTGCCAGCAGCCCAAGGGTCTCGACTAGCGGGGAGCACACCGGGGAGCTGTTTTTT.

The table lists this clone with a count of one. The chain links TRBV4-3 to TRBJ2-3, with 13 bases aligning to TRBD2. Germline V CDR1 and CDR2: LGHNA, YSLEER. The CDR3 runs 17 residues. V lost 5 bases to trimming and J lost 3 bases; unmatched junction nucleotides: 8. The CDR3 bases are TGCGCCAGCAGCTCCTGGACTAGCGGGAGTGGGACAGATACGCAGTATTTT. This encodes CASSSWTSGSGTDTQYF.

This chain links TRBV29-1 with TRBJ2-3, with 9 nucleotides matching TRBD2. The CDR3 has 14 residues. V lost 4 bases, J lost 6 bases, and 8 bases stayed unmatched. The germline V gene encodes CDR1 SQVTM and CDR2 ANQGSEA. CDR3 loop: CSVVWRGGLDTQYF. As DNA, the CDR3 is TGCAGCGTTGTTTGGCGGGGGGGCCTGGATACGCAGTATTTT.

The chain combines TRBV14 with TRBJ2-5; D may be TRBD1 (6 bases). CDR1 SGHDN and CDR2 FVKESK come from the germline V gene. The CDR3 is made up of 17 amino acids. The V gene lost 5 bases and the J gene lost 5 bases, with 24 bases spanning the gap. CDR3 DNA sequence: TGTGCCAGCAGCGCCTCCATGGGGGCGGATGTCTGGGAGACCCAGTACTTC. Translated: CASSASMGADVWETQYF.

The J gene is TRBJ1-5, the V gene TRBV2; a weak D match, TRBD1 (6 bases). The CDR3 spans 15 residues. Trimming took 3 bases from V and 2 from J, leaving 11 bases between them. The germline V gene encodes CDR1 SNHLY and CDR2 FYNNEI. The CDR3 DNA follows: TGTGCCAGCAGTGACAGGGACAAAGGCAATCAGCCCCAGCATTTT. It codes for CASSDRDKGNQPQHF. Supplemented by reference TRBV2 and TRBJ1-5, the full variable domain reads EPEVTQTPSHQVTQMGQEVILRCVPISNHLYFYWYRQILGQKVEFLVSFYNNEISEKSEIFDDQFSVERPDGSNFTLKIRSTKLEDSAMYFCASSDRDKGNQPQHFGDGTRLSIL.

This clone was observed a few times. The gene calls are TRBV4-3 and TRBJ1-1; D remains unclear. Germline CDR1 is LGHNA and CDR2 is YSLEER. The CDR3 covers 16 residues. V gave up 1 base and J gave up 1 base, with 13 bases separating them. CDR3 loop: CASSQGVGLTNTEAFF. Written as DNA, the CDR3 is TGCGCCAGCAGCCAAGGAGTCGGGTTAACGAACACTGAAGCTTTCTTT.

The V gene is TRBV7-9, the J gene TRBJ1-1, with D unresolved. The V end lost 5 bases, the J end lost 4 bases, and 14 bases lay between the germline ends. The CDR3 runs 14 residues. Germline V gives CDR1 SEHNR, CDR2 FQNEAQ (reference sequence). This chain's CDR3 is CASSPGVGATEAFF. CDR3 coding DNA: TGTGCCAGCAGCCCGGGTGTGGGAGCCACTGAAGCTTTCTTT.

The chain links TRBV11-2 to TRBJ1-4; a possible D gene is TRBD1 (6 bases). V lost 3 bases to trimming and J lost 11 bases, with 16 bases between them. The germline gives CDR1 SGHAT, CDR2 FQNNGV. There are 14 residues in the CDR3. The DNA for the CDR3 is TGTGCCAGCAGCTTGGGAGAGGGGACATCGAAACTGTTTTTT. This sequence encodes CASSLGEGTSKLFF.